This entry lists 22 T cell receptor beta chains sequenced from one sample in a study of response to subunit inactivated influenza vaccine. TCRdb analysed the RT-PCR reads with MiXCR anew, one entry per CDR3 protein. The sample lists 550,000 to 650,000 distinct CDR3 sequences, roughly 10% occurring once. Sequenced here: PBMCs from blood, sampled on the day of vaccination. The receptors derive from a man in his fifties who received an inactivated influenza vaccine.

The chain couples TRBV4-3 to TRBJ2-1, with TRBD1 identical over 11 bases. Germline assignment: CDR1 LGHNA and CDR2 YSLEER. The CDR3 has 17 amino acids. The V segment lost 0 bases and the J segment 8 bases; nucleotides outside the gene matches: 9. CDR3 sequence reads: CASSQDSRTGGFHEQFF. The DNA of the CDR3 is TGCGCCAGCAGCCAAGATAGTCGGACAGGGGGCTTCCATGAGCAGTTCTTC.

This clonotype came up many times. DNA of the CDR3: TGTGCCAGCAGCGTACCCTACTCGGTGATCGGGGTCGACGACACCGGGGAGCTGTTTTTT. It encodes CASSVPYSVIGVDDTGELFF. The chain carries TRBV9 and TRBJ2-2; D possibly corresponds to TRBD2 (5 bases). Trimming removed 1 base from V and 3 bases from J, with 25 bases in between. This CDR3 has 20 residues. The germline V gene has CDR1 SGDLS and CDR2 YYNGEE.

This clonotype appeared a few times. The chain links TRBV3-1 to TRBJ2-5, with 10 bases aligning to TRBD2. J lost 10 bases, V lost 4 bases, and 15 bases had no gene match. CDR3 length: 16 residues. Germline V CDR1 and CDR2: LGHDT, YNNKEL (reference sequence). This chain's CDR3 is CASSPLTSGAPRGQYF. In DNA, the CDR3 is TGTGCCAGCAGCCCTCTTACTAGCGGGGCCCCCAGGGGCCAGTACTTC.

Only a few counts were recorded for this clonotype. This chain links TRBV6-1 with TRBJ2-1; possible D gene TRBD2, 6 bases. The CDR3 totals 15 residues. Germline V gives CDR1 MNHNS, CDR2 SASEGT. V lost 6 bases and J 2 bases, leaving 14 bases between the germline ends. For the CDR3, the DNA is TGTGCCAGCAGCCTCACCGGGAGCACCTACAATGAGCAGTTCTTC. Translation: CASSLTGSTYNEQFF.

Only a few counts were recorded for this clonotype. The chain is built from TRBV7-9 and TRBJ2-7; 9 bases are a match to TRBD2. Germline V gene lookup returns CDR1 SEHNR and CDR2 FQNEAQ (reference sequence). The CDR3 totals 15 residues. V shed 5 bases, J shed 4 bases, and the junction held 9 bases outside the gene matches. CDR3 DNA: TGTGCCAGCAGCCCTAATAGCGGGAGAAGGTACGAGCAGTACTTC. This codes for CASSPNSGRRYEQYF. The full variable domain, completed using reference TRBV7-9 and TRBJ2-7, is DTGVSQNPRHKITKRGQNVTFRCDPISEHNRLYWYRQTLGQGPEFLTYFQNEAQLEKSRLLSDRFSAERPKGSFSTLEIQRTEQGDSAMYLCASSPNSGRRYEQYFGPGTRLTVT.

This clonotype appeared many times. Sequence at one end of the junction differs from germline and may be a read error. The genes are TRBV7-2 and TRBJ2-6; D not certain. Germline values: CDR1 SGHTA, CDR2 FQGNSA. This CDR3 region has 15 residues. CDR3 coding DNA: TGCGCCAGCAGCCTATACGGCTCTGGGGCCAACGTCCTGACTTTC. Residues: CASSLYGSGANVLTF. The full variable domain, in which reference TRBV7-2 and TRBJ2-6 provide the parts outside the CDR3, is GAGVSQSPSNKVTEKGKDVELRCDPISGHTALYWYRQSLGQGLEFLIYFQGNSAPDKSGLPSDRFSAERTGGSVSTLTIQRTQQEDSAVYLCASSLYGSGANVLTFGAGSRLTVL.

The gene calls are TRBV4-3 and TRBJ1-1, with a tentative D call TRBD1 (6 bases). Trimming stripped 5 bases from V and 5 bases from J, with 21 bases between. Germline values: CDR1 LGHNA, CDR2 YSLEER. There are 16 residues in the CDR3. CDR3 DNA sequence: TGCGCCAGCAGCTGGGGCGGGGGGGACAAGGAGACTGAAGCTTTCTTT. It codes for CASSWGGGDKETEAFF.

The chain carries TRBV9 and TRBJ2-7; 11 bases match TRBD1. The CDR3 covers 15 residues. Per the germline V gene, CDR1 is SGDLS and CDR2 is YYNGEE. Unmatched junction bases numbered 7, after V lost 4 bases and J lost 4 bases. CDR3: CASSSGTGGWYEQYF. CDR3 bases: TGTGCCAGCAGCTCTGGGACAGGGGGATGGTACGAGCAGTACTTC.

This clonotype was detected many times. J is TRBJ2-1 and V is TRBV4-2, with a tentative D call TRBD2 (6 bases). V was shortened by 4 bases and J by 8 bases, with 42 bases between the two germline ends. This CDR3 comprises 23 residues. The germline CDR1 and CDR2 sequences are LGHNA and YNFKEQ. Written as DNA, the CDR3 is TGTGCCAGCAGCCCAGGACTACCGATATTCAATCAGAGATTAGATCCAAAATGGGATGAGCAGTTCTTC. Its translation is CASSPGLPIFNQRLDPKWDEQFF.

In the case of this clonotype: A much bigger clone sits one base away, suggesting this may be a read error. This chain uses TRBV28 with TRBJ2-1, with D unclear. Trimming cost V 7 bases and J 3 bases, with 19 bases left between them. CDR3 length equals 16 residues. Per the germline V gene, CDR1 is MDHEN and CDR2 is SYDVKM. CDR3 coding DNA: TGTGCCAGCAATTTCCTTTCAGGACGGTACTACAATGAGCAGTTCTTC. As protein: CASNFLSGRYYNEQFF. Based on the CDR3 plus reference TRBV28 and TRBJ2-1, the full variable domain is DVKVTQSSRYLVKRTGEKVFLECVQDMDHENMFWYRQDPGLGLRLIYFSYDVKMKEKGDIPEGYSVSREKKERFSLILESASTNQTSMYLCASNFLSGRYYNEQFFGPGTRLTVL.

The chain carries TRBV29-1 and TRBJ2-7; 8 bases agree with TRBD2. The CDR3 loop spans 13 amino acids. CDR1 and CDR2 from the germline V gene are SQVTM and ANQGSEA. V lost 6 bases to trimming and J lost 3 bases; unmatched junction nucleotides: 7. CDR3 residues: CSVVAGPNYEQYF. CDR3 DNA: TGCAGCGTCGTAGCGGGACCCAACTACGAGCAGTACTTC.

This chain uses TRBV20-1 with TRBJ2-3, with D tentatively TRBD2 (6 bases). The CDR3 length is 17 residues. V was trimmed by 3 bases and J by 0 bases, leaving 19 bases between them. Germline V CDR1 and CDR2: DFQATT, SNEGSKA (reference sequence). CDR3 nucleotide sequence: TGCAGTGCTAGGTCCATTATAGCGGTTTTAAGCACAGATACGCAGTATTTT. This translates into CSARSIIAVLSTDTQYF.

The table lists this clonotype with a few counts. J is TRBJ1-3 and V is TRBV5-1, with a possible D match to TRBD1 (5 bases). CDR1 and CDR2 from the germline V gene are SGHRS and YFSETQ. Trimming removed 4 bases from V and 1 base from J, with 9 bases in between. This CDR3 spans 14 amino acids. CDR3 bases: TGCGCCAGCAGCGTAGGGGAATCTGGAAACACCATATATTTT. Its protein is CASSVGESGNTIYF. The whole variable domain, remainder taken from reference TRBV5-1 and TRBJ1-3, is KAGVTQTPRYLIKTRGQQVTLSCSPISGHRSVSWYQQTPGQGLQFLFEYFSETQRNKGNFPGRFSGRQFSNSRSEMNVSTLELGDSALYLCASSVGESGNTIYFGEGSWLTVV.

This chain joins TRBV28 and TRBJ2-2, with no clear D. Trimming left V 2 bases short and J 7 bases short, with 20 bases between. CDR1 is MDHEN and CDR2 is SYDVKM in the germline V gene. The CDR3 spans 17 residues. The CDR3 protein is CASSLRWQPLGGGELFF. CDR3 DNA sequence: TGTGCCAGCAGTTTAAGATGGCAGCCCCTTGGCGGCGGGGAGCTGTTTTTT.

This clonotype was seen repeatedly, ten times or more. V is TRBV5-1 and J is TRBJ2-5, with 7 nucleotides matching TRBD2. The CDR3 covers 11 residues. With V trimmed by 1 base and J by 9 bases, 0 bases remained unmatched. CDR1 and CDR2 from the germline V gene are SGHRS and YFSETQ. CDR3 region: CASSLREAQYF. CDR3 nucleotide sequence: TGCGCCAGCAGCTTGCGGGAGGCCCAGTACTTC.

Many counts were recorded for this clonotype. The V and J genes are TRBV5-1 and TRBJ1-1, with 10 nucleotides matching TRBD1. V dropped 6 bases and J dropped 3; count of bases not matched to a gene: 8. The CDR3 is made up of 15 amino acids. CDR1 and CDR2 (germline): SGHRS, YFSETQ. The CDR3 is CASTQRDRGDTEAFF. DNA for the CDR3: TGCGCCAGCACCCAGAGGGACAGGGGAGACACTGAAGCTTTCTTT.

The chain couples TRBV6-1 to TRBJ1-2; the match to TRBD1 covers 7 bases. The J segment lost 0 bases and the V segment lost 7 bases, leaving 5 bases of the junction unmatched. CDR1 and CDR2 (germline): MNHNS, SASEGT. This CDR3 region has 14 residues. The CDR3 coding sequence is TGTGCCAGCAAGAAGGGGGCGGCTAACTATGGCTACACCTTC. The encoded protein is CASKKGAANYGYTF.

The sample holds a few counts of this clonotype. The CDR3 DNA sequence: TGCGCCAGCAGCTTGGAAACAGGGTTGGGCACTGAAGCTTTCTTT. Residues: CASSLETGLGTEAFF. The gene calls are TRBV5-1 and TRBJ1-1; possible D gene TRBD1, 6 bases. Trimming cost V 0 bases and J 4 bases, with 13 bases left between them. CDR1 is SGHRS and CDR2 is YFSETQ in the germline V gene. This CDR3 is 15 amino acids long.

This clonotype occurred a few times. The chain couples TRBV6-1 to TRBJ2-1; no clear D. Trimming removed 5 bases at V and 4 bases at J, with 18 bases between. CDR1 and CDR2 (germline): MNHNS, SASEGT. CDR3 length: 16 residues. CDR3 nucleotides: TGTGCCAGCAGTCCCTTTCGGTTTCGGATTTACAATGAGCAGTTCTTC. Its translation: CASSPFRFRIYNEQFF.

This chain links TRBV5-1 with TRBJ2-1, with 14 bases identical to TRBD2. Germline V CDR1 and CDR2: SGHRS, YFSETQ. The CDR3 covers 19 residues. J gave up 6 bases and V 4 bases, and 15 bases lay outside the gene matches. This chain's CDR3 is CASSAMGGLAGVLPNEQFF. The DNA for the CDR3 is TGCGCCAGCAGCGCTATGGGGGGACTAGCGGGAGTCTTACCCAATGAGCAGTTCTTC.

This clonotype was detected only a few times. The chain combines TRBV6-2 or TRBV6-3 with TRBJ2-7, with D perhaps TRBD2 (6 bases). Germline assignment: CDR1 MNHEY and CDR2 SVGEGT. The V gene lost 6 bases and the J gene lost 3 bases, with 18 bases spanning the gap. This CDR3 comprises 15 residues. CDR3: CASSQRRGDDYEQYF. The CDR3 DNA reads TGTGCCAGCAGCCAGAGGAGGGGCGACGACTACGAGCAGTACTTC.

Worth noting for this clonotype: A read error may explain this, as a much larger clone is one base away. The V gene is TRBV28, the J gene TRBJ2-3; D not resolved. CDR3 length: 12 residues. Germline V gives CDR1 MDHEN, CDR2 SYDVKM. CDR3 in amino acids: CASSLQADPQYF. The CDR3 nucleotides are TGTGCCAGCAGTTTGCAGGCAGATCCGCAGTATTTT.